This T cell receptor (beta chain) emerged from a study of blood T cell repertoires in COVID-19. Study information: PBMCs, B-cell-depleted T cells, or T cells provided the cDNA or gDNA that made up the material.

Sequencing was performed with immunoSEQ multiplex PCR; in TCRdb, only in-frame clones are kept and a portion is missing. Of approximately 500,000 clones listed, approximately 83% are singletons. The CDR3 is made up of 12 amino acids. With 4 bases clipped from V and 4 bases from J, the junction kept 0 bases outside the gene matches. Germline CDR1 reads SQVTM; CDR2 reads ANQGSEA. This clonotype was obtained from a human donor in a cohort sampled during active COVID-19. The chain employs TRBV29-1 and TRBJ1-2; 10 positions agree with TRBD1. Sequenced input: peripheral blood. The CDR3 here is CSVGQGAYGYTF. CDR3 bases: TGCAGCGTTGGACAGGGGGCCTATGGCTACACCTTC. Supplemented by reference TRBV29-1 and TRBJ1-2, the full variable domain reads SAVISQKPSRDICQRGTSLTIQCQVDSQVTMMFWYRQQPGQSLTLIATANQGSEATYESGFVIDKFPISRPNLTFSTLTVSNMSPEDSSIYLCSVGQGAYGYTFGSGTRLTVV.